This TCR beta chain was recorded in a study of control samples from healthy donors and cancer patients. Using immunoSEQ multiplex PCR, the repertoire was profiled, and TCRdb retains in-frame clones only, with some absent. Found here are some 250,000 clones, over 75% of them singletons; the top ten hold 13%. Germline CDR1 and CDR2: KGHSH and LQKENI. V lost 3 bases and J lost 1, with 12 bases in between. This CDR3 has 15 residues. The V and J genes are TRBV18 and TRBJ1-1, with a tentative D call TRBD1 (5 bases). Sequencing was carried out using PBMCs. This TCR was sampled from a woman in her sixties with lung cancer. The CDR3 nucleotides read TGTGCCAGCTCACCCCCAGGGCGCTGGAACACTGAAGCTTTCTTT. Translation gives CASSPPGRWNTEAFF.